The 31 T cell receptor beta chains below come from one sample, sequenced in a study of cytomegalovirus exposure and HLA in healthy donors. Primers included in the PCR were 60 Vbeta and 13 Jbeta primers. Assay: immunoSEQ multiplex PCR; the TCRdb copy retains only in-frame clones and omits some. The data hold 130,000 or so clones, with 81% observed a single time. Sequencing was performed on PBMCs. These receptors came from a man in his forties or fifties in good health and CMV-seronegative.

The CDR3 loop is CAWFDSHPYNEQFF. Written as DNA, the CDR3 is TGTGCCTGGTTCGACAGCCATCCCTACAATGAGCAGTTCTTC. This chain connects TRBV30 to TRBJ2-1; the D gene is possibly TRBD1 (5 bases). V gave up 5 bases and J gave up 2 bases, with 13 bases separating them. From germline, CDR1 is GTSNPN and CDR2 SVGIG (reference sequence). The CDR3 is 14 amino acids.

A few counts support this clone. The chain has TRBV19 and TRBJ2-3; 7 nucleotides line up with TRBD2. Germline V gene lookup returns CDR1 LNHDA and CDR2 SQIVND (reference sequence). Trimming removed 6 bases from V and 0 bases from J; junction bases left unmatched: 21. The CDR3 consists of 20 residues. CDR3: CASRPPRGWRGGPSTDTQYF. The CDR3 DNA reads TGTGCCAGTAGACCCCCGAGAGGTTGGAGGGGAGGGCCTAGCACAGATACGCAGTATTTT.

The genes are TRBV9 and TRBJ1-1, with TRBD1 matching over 8 bases. Germline values: CDR1 SGDLS, CDR2 YYNGEE. This CDR3 is 15 amino acids long. The trim removed 0 bases at V and 10 bases at J, leaving 11 bases unmatched. CDR3 sequence (DNA): TGTGCCAGCAGCGTAGCCCCTCGGACAGGGCTATCAGCTTTCTTT. Translation gives CASSVAPRTGLSAFF. The full variable domain, in which reference TRBV9 and TRBJ1-1 provide the parts outside the CDR3, is DSGVTQTPKHLITATGQRVTLRCSPRSGDLSVYWYQQSLDQGLQFLIQYYNGEERAKGNILERFSAQQFPDLHSELNLSSLELGDSALYFCASSVAPRTGLSAFFGQGTRLTVV.

The table lists this clone with a count of one. The genes are TRBV2 and TRBJ1-2, with D perhaps matching TRBD1 (6 bases). The CDR3 contains 13 residues. Looked up from germline, CDR1 is SNHLY and CDR2 is FYNNEI. V lost 2 bases and J 2 bases, leaving 6 bases between the germline ends. CDR3 protein: CASSERGNYGYTF. The CDR3 region has the DNA TGTGCCAGCAGTGAAAGGGGGAACTATGGCTACACCTTC.

V and J are TRBV7-2 and TRBJ1-2, with TRBD1 matching over 8 bases. The germline CDR1 and CDR2 sequences are SGHTA and FQGNSA. The CDR3 is 13 residues long. The J segment lost 3 bases and the V segment lost 4 bases, leaving 1 base of the junction unmatched. In DNA, the CDR3 is TGTGCCAGCAGCTCGACAGGGGACTATGGCTACACCTTC. Protein: CASSSTGDYGYTF.

The chain uses TRBV7-2 and TRBJ2-1; no reliable D call. V gave up 2 bases and J gave up 5 bases, with 4 bases separating them. The CDR3 has 12 residues. Germline V gene sequence: CDR1 SGHTA, CDR2 FQGNSA. The CDR3 is CASSLQNNEQFF. CDR3 in DNA: TGTGCCAGCAGCTTACAGAACAATGAGCAGTTCTTC.

The chain uses TRBV10-1 and TRBJ2-1; TRBD2 agrees at 7 bases. This CDR3 region has 14 residues. Trimming at V came to 3 bases and at J to 10 bases, leaving 9 bases not matched to a gene. Germline V lookup: CDR1 WNHNN, CDR2 SYGVQD (reference sequence). The CDR3, as DNA: TGCGCCAGCAGTGATGGGGCGGGGGTTGGGGAGCAGTTCTTC. This sequence encodes CASSDGAGVGEQFF.

This rearrangement joins TRBV27 to TRBJ1-1; D is unclear. The CDR3 length is 18 residues. CDR1 is MNHEY and CDR2 is SMNVEV in the germline V gene (reference sequence). V shed 2 bases and J shed 0 bases, with 19 bases lying between them. The CDR3 region has the DNA TGTGCCAGCAGTTTAATGATGGGTCGGGAAGGATTGAACACTGAAGCTTTCTTT. It codes for CASSLMMGREGLNTEAFF.

V usage is TRBV27 and J usage is TRBJ1-2; D remains unclear. The V end lost 0 bases, the J end lost 8 bases, and 7 bases lay between the germline ends. CDR1 MNHEY and CDR2 SMNVEV come from the germline V gene (reference sequence). The CDR3 has 12 residues. The CDR3 region is CASSLSGRGYTF. For the CDR3, the DNA is TGTGCCAGCAGTTTATCGGGGAGAGGCTACACCTTC.

In its sample, this clone was seen once. The chain uses TRBV7-9 and TRBJ2-5; D might be TRBD1 (5 bases). CDR3 length: 14 amino acids. Looked up from germline, CDR1 is SEHNR and CDR2 is FQNEAQ (reference sequence). Between the trimmed V and J ends, which lost 0 bases and 2 bases, there was a span of 7 bases. Written as DNA, the CDR3 is TGTGCCAGCAGCTTAGCGACAGTACAAGAGACCCAGTACTTC. It translates to CASSLATVQETQYF. The whole variable domain, remainder taken from reference TRBV7-9 and TRBJ2-5, is DTGVSQNPRHKITKRGQNVTFRCDPISEHNRLYWYRQTLGQGPEFLTYFQNEAQLEKSRLLSDRFSAERPKGSFSTLEIQRTEQGDSAMYLCASSLATVQETQYFGPGTRLLVL.

The chain joins TRBV28 to TRBJ2-7, with TRBD2 as a possible D gene (6 bases). This CDR3 has 16 residues. CDR1 is MDHEN and CDR2 is SYDVKM in the germline V gene. V dropped 4 bases and J dropped 0 bases, with 16 bases sitting between them. The CDR3, as DNA: TGTGCCAGCAGTTACACCGGGACTCGCATCTCCTACGAGCAGTACTTC. Protein sequence: CASSYTGTRISYEQYF.

The rearrangement uses TRBV11-3 and TRBJ2-5, with 11 bases lining up with TRBD2. The V gene end was trimmed by 5 bases and the J gene end by 1 base; junction bases not matched to a gene: 3. The CDR3 totals 15 residues. CDR1 is SGHNT and CDR2 is YENEEA in the germline V gene. The CDR3 loop reads CASSEGTSGQETQYF. CDR3 nucleotides: TGTGCCAGCAGCGAAGGGACTAGCGGCCAAGAGACCCAGTACTTC. Combining the CDR3 with reference TRBV11-3 and TRBJ2-5 gives the whole variable domain EAGVVQSPRYKIIEKKQPVAFWCNPISGHNTLYWYLQNLGQGPELLIRYENEEAVDDSQLPKDRFSAERLKGVDSTLKIQPAELGDSAVYLCASSEGTSGQETQYFGPGTRLLVL.

This clone has only a few counts. V usage is TRBV7-2 and J usage is TRBJ2-1; possible D gene TRBD1, 6 bases. From germline, CDR1 is SGHTA and CDR2 FQGNSA. This CDR3 has 14 amino acids. The V gene lost 5 bases and the J gene lost 8 bases, with 16 bases spanning the gap. The CDR3: CASSEQGISDEQFF. CDR3 coding DNA: TGTGCCAGCAGCGAACAGGGAATCAGCGATGAGCAGTTCTTC.

The J gene is TRBJ1-1, the V gene TRBV29-1; the match to TRBD1 covers 7 bases. Germline trimming cut 7 bases from V and 1 base from J; bases unmatched to any gene: 6. CDR1 and CDR2 (germline): SQVTM, ANQGSEA. This CDR3 contains 13 residues. The CDR3: CSGGRGENTEAFF. As DNA, the CDR3 is TGCAGCGGGGGCAGGGGGGAGAACACTGAAGCTTTCTTT.

This chain connects TRBV7-2 to TRBJ2-3, with D possibly TRBD2 on 5 matching bases. V gave up 6 bases and J gave up 2 bases, with 15 bases separating them. CDR3 length equals 15 residues. CDR1 SGHTA and CDR2 FQGNSA come from the germline V gene. The CDR3 DNA sequence: TGTGCCAGCAGGCCCTCTGGACTTAACACAGATACGCAGTATTTT. Translating it yields CASRPSGLNTDTQYF.

V usage is TRBV5-4 and J usage is TRBJ2-3, with D perhaps matching TRBD1 (5 bases). The germline V gene encodes CDR1 SGHNT and CDR2 YYREEE (reference sequence). The V gene lost 4 bases and the J gene lost 4 bases, with 10 bases spanning the gap. This CDR3 contains 13 residues. The CDR3 DNA reads as TGTGCCAGCAGCACCGACAGCCCAGATACGCAGTATTTT. Its protein product is CASSTDSPDTQYF.

This clone occurred once. The CDR3 is CASSLAGEALETQYF. CDR3 bases: TGTGCCAGCAGCTTAGCAGGAGAGGCGTTGGAGACCCAGTACTTC. The chain recombines TRBV7-6 with TRBJ2-5; D is undetermined. Germline V gene sequence: CDR1 SGHVS, CDR2 FNYEAQ. CDR3 length: 15 amino acids. Trimming stripped 0 bases from V and 5 bases from J, with 13 bases between. The whole variable domain, remainder taken from reference TRBV7-6 and TRBJ2-5, is GAGVSQSPRYKVTKRGQDVALRCDPISGHVSLYWYRQALGQGPEFLTYFNYEAQQDKSGLPNDRFSAERPEGSISTLTIQRTEQRDSAMYRCASSLAGEALETQYFGPGTRLLVL.

On this clone itself: A junction end diverges from the germline sequence, so it may reflect a read error. This sequence joins TRBV7-9 and TRBJ2-7; 9 bases line up with TRBD2. CDR1 is SEHNR and CDR2 is FQNEAQ in the germline V gene (reference sequence). CDR3 length equals 15 residues. CDR3 protein: CSSSSLAGSPYEQYF. The DNA of the CDR3 is TGTTCCAGCAGCTCACTAGCGGGCTCCCCCTACGAGCAGTACTTC.

There are a few counts of this clone. The chain couples TRBV7-2 to TRBJ1-2; the D gene is possibly TRBD1 (5 bases). Germline CDR1 SGHTA, CDR2 FQGNSA. This CDR3 contains 16 residues. V shed 4 bases and J shed 4 bases, with 19 bases lying between them. The CDR3: CASSSYPRGGSYGYTF. The CDR3 DNA reads TGTGCCAGCAGCTCCTACCCCCGGGGGGGGAGCTATGGCTACACCTTC.

The V and J genes are TRBV19 and TRBJ1-1, with TRBD1 as a possible D gene (6 bases). Germline V gene data show CDR1 as LNHDA and CDR2 as SQIVND (reference sequence). V lost 4 bases, J lost 10 bases, and 19 bases lay in between. This CDR3 is 14 amino acids long. The CDR3 is CASSTTGNPWVAFF. DNA of the CDR3: TGTGCCAGTAGTACCACAGGGAACCCCTGGGTAGCTTTCTTT. The full variable domain, rest sourced from reference TRBV19 and TRBJ1-1, is DGGITQSPKYLFRKEGQNVTLSCEQNLNHDAMYWYRQDPGQGLRLIYYSQIVNDFQKGDIAEGYSVSREKKESFPLTVTSAQKNPTAFYLCASSTTGNPWVAFFGQGTRLTVV.

J is TRBJ2-5 and V is TRBV9; tentatively, D is TRBD2 (6 bases). Germline V lookup: CDR1 SGDLS, CDR2 YYNGEE. The CDR3 extends over 12 amino acids. The V and J ends lost 3 bases and 9 bases respectively, with 12 bases between them. The CDR3 region has the DNA TGTGCCAGCAGCGGTCGGGGGAAGGCCCAGTACTTC. Amino acids: CASSGRGKAQYF.

The J gene is TRBJ2-1, the V gene TRBV4-1; 13 positions agree with TRBD2. Germline lookup yields CDR1 MGHRA and CDR2 YSYEKL. This CDR3 is 14 amino acids long. V lost 1 base, J lost 15 bases, and 6 bases stayed unmatched. CDR3 in amino acids: CASSQAGLAGVAFF. DNA of the CDR3: TGCGCCAGCAGCCAAGCCGGACTAGCGGGAGTGGCGTTCTTC.

V gene TRBV5-1 combines with J gene TRBJ1-6, with D uncertain. The germline V and J ends were trimmed by 4 bases and 7 bases, with 12 bases remaining between them. The V gene's germline CDR1 is SGHRS and CDR2 YFSETQ. This CDR3 is built from 14 residues. The CDR3, as DNA: TGCGCCAGCAGCCTCCAGGAAGGAAATTCACCCCTCCACTTT. Protein sequence: CASSLQEGNSPLHF.

The gene calls are TRBV5-1 and TRBJ2-7, with D unclear. Trimming took 1 base from V and 9 from J, leaving 14 bases between them. Germline assignment: CDR1 SGHRS and CDR2 YFSETQ. The CDR3 is made up of 13 amino acids. CDR3 nucleotide sequence: TGCGCCAGCAGCTTGCCGGAGACGGCGACGCAGTACTTC. This codes for CASSLPETATQYF.

This chain connects TRBV7-9 to TRBJ1-6, with D possibly matching TRBD1 (5 bases). Germline V gene sequence: CDR1 SEHNR, CDR2 FQNEAQ (reference sequence). Trimming took off 5 bases at V and 9 bases at J, with 17 bases between the two ends. This CDR3 comprises 15 residues. The CDR3: CASSPYGGVGSPLHF. Here the CDR3 DNA reads TGTGCCAGCAGCCCGTACGGGGGAGTGGGTTCACCCCTCCACTTT.

The V and J genes are TRBV2 and TRBJ1-1; D may be TRBD1 (6 bases). V was cut by 9 bases and J by 2 bases, with 13 bases left in between. This CDR3 comprises 13 residues. In germline, CDR1 is SNHLY, CDR2 FYNNEI. DNA for the CDR3: TGTGCCAGTAGAGGACAGTATAACACTGAAGCTTTCTTT. Translating it yields CASRGQYNTEAFF.

This clone has a single count. J is TRBJ2-7 and V is TRBV5-6; TRBD1 agrees at 9 bases. V shed 4 bases, J shed 2 bases, and the junction held 7 bases outside the gene matches. This CDR3 is 15 amino acids long. Germline loops: CDR1 SGHDT, CDR2 YYEEEE. This CDR3 reads CASSPTGQGTYEQYF. CDR3 coding DNA: TGTGCCAGCAGCCCCACGGGACAGGGTACCTACGAGCAGTACTTC.

In DNA form, the CDR3 reads TGTGCCAGCAGTTTGGACACAGGGGTTGATACGCAGTATTTT. This translates into CASSLDTGVDTQYF. This sequence joins TRBV28 and TRBJ2-3; 7 bases fit TRBD1. V lost 3 bases to trimming and J lost 6 bases; unmatched junction nucleotides: 6. The germline gives CDR1 MDHEN, CDR2 SYDVKM. There are 14 residues in the CDR3.

The chain combines TRBV18 with TRBJ1-6; TRBD1 aligns across 9 bases. Unmatched junction bases numbered 2, after V lost 4 bases and J lost 7 bases. The CDR3 extends over 14 amino acids. Per the germline V gene, CDR1 is KGHSH and CDR2 is LQKENI. CDR3 bases: TGTGCCAGCTCACGGGACAGGGTAAATTCACCCCTCCACTTT. This gives the protein CASSRDRVNSPLHF.

CDR3 in amino acids: CASSVGLAGGPRETQYF. DNA of the CDR3: TGTGCCAGCAGCGTAGGGTTAGCGGGAGGGCCTAGGGAGACCCAGTACTTC. The chain uses TRBV9 and TRBJ2-5, with 11 bases matching TRBD2. Germline-derived CDR1 and CDR2 are SGDLS and YYNGEE. CDR3 length: 17 residues. The V segment lost 0 bases and the J segment 5 bases; nucleotides outside the gene matches: 9. Drawing the rest from reference TRBV9 and TRBJ2-5, the complete variable domain is DSGVTQTPKHLITATGQRVTLRCSPRSGDLSVYWYQQSLDQGLQFLIQYYNGEERAKGNILERFSAQQFPDLHSELNLSSLELGDSALYFCASSVGLAGGPRETQYFGPGTRLLVL.

The chain combines TRBV7-8 with TRBJ1-3; a possible D gene is TRBD1 (5 bases). The germline gives CDR1 SGHVS, CDR2 FQNEAQ. Trimming removed 5 bases from V and 4 bases from J, with 15 bases in between. The length of the CDR3 is 15 residues. In DNA, the CDR3 is TGTGCCAGCAGCCAAAGCGCAGGGTCAGGAAACACCATATATTTT. It translates to CASSQSAGSGNTIYF. Full variable domain (outside the CDR3, taken from reference TRBV7-8 and TRBJ1-3): GAGVSQSPRYKVAKRGQDVALRCDPISGHVSLFWYQQALGQGPEFLTYFQNEAQLDKSGLPSDRFFAERPEGSVSTLKIQRTQQEDSAVYLCASSQSAGSGNTIYFGEGSWLTVV.